The 18 T cell receptor beta chains below all came from one sample that was sequenced in a study of long-term antiretroviral therapy in people with HIV. Sequencing relied on immunoSEQ assay v3.0, run at survey level. Measured with immunoSEQ multiplex PCR; TCRdb has only the in-frame clones, and not every one. The sample contains under 30,000 clones, more than 65% of which appear only once. The specimen was unsorted PBMCs, collected 4.4 years after starting antiretroviral therapy. Receptors were obtained from a man aged 25-45 years with HIV.

The chain carries TRBV11-2 and TRBJ2-7; no definite D call. The CDR3 loop spans 14 amino acids. V was trimmed by 1 base and J by 0 bases, leaving 7 bases between them. From germline, CDR1 is SGHAT and CDR2 FQNNGV. The CDR3 loop is CASSLVDGSYEQYF. CDR3 DNA sequence: TGTGCCAGCAGCTTAGTGGACGGCTCCTACGAGCAGTACTTC.

To note about this clone: Compared with germline, one end of the junction differs, possibly owing to a read error. This chain uses TRBV19 with TRBJ1-1; 7 positions agree with TRBD1. Per the germline V gene, CDR1 is LNHDA and CDR2 is SQIVND (reference sequence). The CDR3 is made up of 13 amino acids. CDR3 bases: TGTGGCAGTTCGGGACAGAAGAACACTGAAGCTTTCTTT. This translates into CGSSGQKNTEAFF.

This chain links TRBV5-1 with TRBJ2-4; D is unclear. CDR1 and CDR2 from the germline V gene are SGHRS and YFSETQ. V lost 0 bases to trimming and J lost 8 bases, with 3 bases between them. This CDR3 spans 11 amino acids. CDR3 sequence: CASSLEDIQYF. CDR3 DNA: TGCGCCAGCAGCTTGGAGGACATTCAGTACTTC. Using reference TRBV5-1 and TRBJ2-4 for the parts outside the CDR3, the full variable domain is KAGVTQTPRYLIKTRGQQVTLSCSPISGHRSVSWYQQTPGQGLQFLFEYFSETQRNKGNFPGRFSGRQFSNSRSEMNVSTLELGDSALYLCASSLEDIQYFGAGTRLSVL.

This chain links TRBV13 with TRBJ2-3; D possibly corresponds to TRBD2 (6 bases). Between the trimmed V and J ends, which lost 1 base and 6 bases, there was a span of 11 bases. The CDR3 length is 14 residues. Germline loops: CDR1 PRHDT, CDR2 FYEKMQ (reference sequence). DNA of the CDR3: TGTGCCAGCAGCTTAGCGGGAGCACCGGATACGCAGTATTTT. The encoded protein is CASSLAGAPDTQYF.

The chain carries TRBV18 and TRBJ2-1, with 14 bases that match TRBD2. The V gene's germline CDR1 is KGHSH and CDR2 LQKENI. With 3 bases clipped from V and 9 bases from J, the junction kept 13 bases outside the gene matches. This CDR3 has 18 amino acids. The CDR3 DNA follows: TGTGCCAGCTCACCCTTACCCGGGACTAGCGGGAGAGGGGGTGAGCAGTTCTTC. Translating it yields CASSPLPGTSGRGGEQFF.

V usage is TRBV6-5 and J usage is TRBJ1-2; 7 bases are a match to TRBD1. CDR1 MNHEY and CDR2 SVGAGI come from the germline V gene. The J segment lost 9 bases and the V segment lost 9 bases, leaving 13 bases of the junction unmatched. The CDR3 is 13 amino acids. DNA of the CDR3: TGTGCCAGTGGGACAGTCCCGAAAGAGAGCTACACCTTC. Translation gives CASGTVPKESYTF.

The V and J genes are TRBV6-5 and TRBJ1-1, with D possibly matching TRBD1 (6 bases). Trimming took off 4 bases at V and 2 bases at J, with 11 bases between the two ends. Germline V gene sequence: CDR1 MNHEY, CDR2 SVGAGI. This CDR3 region has 14 residues. CDR3 bases: TGTGCCAGCAGTTTTCTGGGACAAAACACTGAAGCTTTCTTT. Residues: CASSFLGQNTEAFF.

V is TRBV21-1 and J is TRBJ2-7; TRBD2 is the table's D call, not checked against the DNA. TRBV21-1 is assigned pseudogene status. This CDR3 region has 13 residues. The CDR3 spells CASSSSGSCEQYF. CDR3 in DNA: TGTGCCAGCAGCTCGTCCGGGAGCTGCGAGCAGTACTTC.

The rearrangement links TRBV9 to TRBJ2-7; D possibly uses TRBD1 or TRBD2 (5 bases each). This CDR3 spans 12 amino acids. The germline V and J ends were trimmed by 3 bases and 2 bases, with 6 bases remaining between them. Germline V gene data show CDR1 as SGDLS and CDR2 as YYNGEE. In DNA form, the CDR3 reads TGTGCCAGCAGCGGGGGGACCTACGAGCAGTACTTC. Translating gives CASSGGTYEQYF.

V is TRBV7-9 and J is TRBJ1-1; no firm D call. CDR1 SEHNR and CDR2 FQNEAQ come from the germline V gene (reference sequence). Trimming pared 7 bases from V and 2 bases from J, leaving 8 bases between. The CDR3 contains 12 residues. CDR3 in amino acids: CASTISNTEAFF. The CDR3 DNA is TGTGCCAGCACCATATCAAACACTGAAGCTTTCTTT.

The J gene is TRBJ1-2, the V gene TRBV29-1, with TRBD1 as a possible D gene (6 bases). Germline loops: CDR1 SQVTM, CDR2 ANQGSEA. V was shortened by 7 bases and J by 2 bases, with 11 bases between the two germline ends. The CDR3 loop spans 12 amino acids. Here the CDR3 reads CSAGQTNYGYTF. In DNA form, the CDR3 reads TGCAGCGCCGGACAGACCAACTATGGCTACACCTTC. The entire variable domain, with the rest obtained from reference TRBV29-1 and TRBJ1-2, is as follows: SAVISQKPSRDICQRGTSLTIQCQVDSQVTMMFWYRQQPGQSLTLIATANQGSEATYESGFVIDKFPISRPNLTFSTLTVSNMSPEDSSIYLCSAGQTNYGYTFGSGTRLTVV.

V is TRBV27 and J is TRBJ2-3, with TRBD1 identical over 9 bases. This CDR3 has 15 residues. V was clipped by 5 bases and J by 4 bases; unmatched bases: 7. CDR1 is MNHEY, CDR2 SMNVEV, per germline (reference sequence). The CDR3 protein is CASSAVTGGPDTQYF. CDR3 in DNA: TGTGCCAGCAGTGCTGTGACAGGGGGTCCAGATACGCAGTATTTT.

The rearrangement joins TRBV7-9 to TRBJ1-3; possibly TRBD1 for D (6 bases). The ends were cut back, 5 bases at V and 0 bases at J, with 23 bases in the middle. In germline, CDR1 is SEHNR, CDR2 FQNEAQ (reference sequence). The CDR3 runs 19 residues. The CDR3 DNA reads as TGTGCCAGCAGCATACCCCCCTTAGGACAGTTTCGCTCTGGAAACACCATATATTTT. Protein product: CASSIPPLGQFRSGNTIYF.

The V call is TRBV13, the J call TRBJ2-1; 11 nucleotides align to TRBD2. Per germline, CDR1 PRHDT and CDR2 FYEKMQ (reference sequence). The CDR3 extends over 15 amino acids. Losses at the gene ends were 4 bases for V and 8 bases for J; bases not matched to a gene: 7. This CDR3 reads CASSSRLAGRDEQFF. DNA of the CDR3: TGTGCCAGCAGCTCTAGACTAGCGGGAAGGGATGAGCAGTTCTTC.

J is TRBJ1-2 and V is TRBV5-4; TRBD1 aligns across 12 bases. The CDR3 totals 15 residues. Losses at the gene ends were 4 bases for V and 5 bases for J; bases not matched to a gene: 6. Germline-derived CDR1 and CDR2 are SGHNT and YYREEE (reference sequence). The CDR3 reads CASSGGQGASYGYTF. CDR3 sequence (DNA): TGTGCCAGCAGCGGGGGACAGGGGGCCTCATATGGCTACACCTTC.

The chain recombines TRBV11-3 with TRBJ2-7, with TRBD1 matching 7 bases. The CDR3 totals 15 residues. Germline CDR1 is SGHNT and CDR2 is YENEEA. The ends lost 5 bases at V and 2 bases at J; junction bases unmatched: 9. CDR3 loop: CASSPVGQVPYEQYF. Written as DNA, the CDR3 is TGTGCCAGCAGCCCAGTCGGACAGGTACCCTACGAGCAGTACTTC.

The chain employs TRBV4-2 and TRBJ1-2; 7 nucleotides align to TRBD1. There are 16 residues in the CDR3. Germline V gene data show CDR1 as LGHNA and CDR2 as YNFKEQ. Trimming at V came to 2 bases and at J to 8 bases, leaving 14 bases not matched to a gene. CDR3 in DNA: TGTGCCAGCAGCCAACTGGAACTGGTCAGGGGGAACGGCTACACCTTC. This sequence encodes CASSQLELVRGNGYTF.

V and J are TRBV29-1 and TRBJ1-3; D not certain. The CDR3 loop spans 11 amino acids. CDR1 is SQVTM and CDR2 is ANQGSEA in the germline V gene. CDR3 in amino acids: CTGGEGNTIYF. CDR3 DNA sequence: TGCACGGGCGGAGAAGGAAACACCATATATTTT.